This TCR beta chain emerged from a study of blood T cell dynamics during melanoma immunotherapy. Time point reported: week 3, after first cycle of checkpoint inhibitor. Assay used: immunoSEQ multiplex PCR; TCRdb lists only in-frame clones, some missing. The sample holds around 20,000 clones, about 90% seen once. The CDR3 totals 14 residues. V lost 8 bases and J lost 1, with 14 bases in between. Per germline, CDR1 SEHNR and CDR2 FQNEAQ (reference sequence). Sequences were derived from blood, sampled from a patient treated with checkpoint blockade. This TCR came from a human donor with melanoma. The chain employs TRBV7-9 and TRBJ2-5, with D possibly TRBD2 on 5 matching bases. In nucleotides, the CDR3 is TGTGCCAGCGCCACCCTTGAGGGCCAAGAGACCCAGTACTTC. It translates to CASATLEGQETQYF.